This TCR beta chain originates from a study of OX40 agonist ivuxolimab in advanced cancers. V was pared by 6 bases and J by 6 bases, with 9 bases between. Germline V lookup: CDR1 SNHLY, CDR2 FYNNEI. The CDR3 spans 13 residues. Sequenced by immunoSEQ multiplex PCR; TCRdb stores in-frame clones only, minus some. The sample carries some 77,000 clones, roughly nine tenths recorded once. Study-level results: There were, on average, more expanded clones in CD8+ T cells than in CD4+.

For this clone: The antigen is not known.

The sequencing here drew on CD4+ or CD8+ T cells sorted from blood, taken in a trial of the OX40 agonist ivuxolimab. The receptor was isolated from an adult with an advanced solid tumor such as melanoma, head and neck, liver or kidney cancer. The chain links TRBV2 to TRBJ1-6; no clear D. The CDR3: CASRAGFNSPLHF. For the CDR3, the DNA is TGTGCCAGCAGAGCGGGATTTAATTCACCCCTCCACTTT.